Following are 5 T cell receptor beta chains from one sample sequenced in a study of blood T cell repertoires in COVID-19 (dated by TCRdb to 2018 to 2020). Receptor libraries were prepared by the immunoSEQ multiplex PCR assay. TCRdb provides this immuneACCESS table in a form limited to in-frame rearrangements. Some clones are lacking; in checked studies, under half of them reflect an unresolved V gene, and why the rest are absent is not known. The sample includes about 220,000 clones, with roughly 85% observed a single time. The leading ten clones occupy over 3% of the sample. Sequencing used PBMCs or T cells enriched from blood (not recorded which). The receptor source for this set is a woman aged 40 to 49 with acute COVID-19.

The J gene is TRBJ1-2, the V gene TRBV3-1 (or the pseudogene TRBV3-2); no definite D call. Trimming removed 1 base from V and 6 bases from J, with 12 bases in between. Germline-derived CDR1 and CDR2 are LGHDT and YNNKEL (reference sequence). This CDR3 is built from 14 residues. The CDR3 region has the DNA TGTGCCAGCAGCCAAGGCTTCCAGTCCAATGGCTACACCTTC. Its protein product is CASSQGFQSNGYTF.

The chain has TRBV6-2 or TRBV6-3 and TRBJ2-1, with TRBD2 identical over 14 bases. After removal of 2 bases from V and 1 base from J, the junction contained 7 bases not matched to a gene. Per the germline V gene, CDR1 is MNHEY and CDR2 is SVGEGT. CDR3 length: 19 residues. This chain's CDR3 is CASSYPAGLAGVSYNEQFF. CDR3 DNA sequence: TGTGCCAGCAGTTACCCGGCGGGACTAGCGGGGGTTTCCTACAATGAGCAGTTCTTC.

V usage is TRBV19 and J usage is TRBJ2-1, with TRBD2 identical over 9 bases. The V segment lost 4 bases and the J segment 2 bases; nucleotides outside the gene matches: 3. This CDR3 has 15 residues. In germline, CDR1 is LNHDA, CDR2 SQIVND (reference sequence). Written as DNA, the CDR3 is TGTGCCAGTAGTAAAGAGCGGGGGGCCTACAATGAGCAGTTCTTC. Amino acids: CASSKERGAYNEQFF.

DNA of the CDR3: TGCGCCAGCAGCTTGGGGGACAGGGCGGTGGAGACCCAGTACTTC. Protein product: CASSLGDRAVETQYF. The genes are TRBV5-1 and TRBJ2-5; 9 nucleotides agree with TRBD1. The germline V gene has CDR1 SGHRS and CDR2 YFSETQ. The trim removed 0 bases at V and 5 bases at J, leaving 5 bases unmatched. CDR3 length: 15 residues.

The chain couples TRBV6-5 to TRBJ2-6; D might be TRBD2 (5 bases). Trimming took off 7 bases at V and 0 bases at J, with 10 bases between the two ends. Germline V gene sequence: CDR1 MNHEY, CDR2 SVGAGI. This CDR3 has 15 amino acids. Here the CDR3 reads CASMPGGSGANVLTF. The CDR3 coding sequence is TGTGCCAGCATGCCAGGAGGCTCTGGGGCCAACGTCCTGACTTTC.